This TCR beta chain was sequenced in a study of blood T cell repertoires in COVID-19. About the research overall: Some COVID-19 samples were acute and others convalescent; all came from the United States, Italy and Spain. PBMCs, B-cell-depleted T cells, or T cells were the source of the cDNA or gDNA that made up the material.

Clones were sequenced by immunoSEQ multiplex PCR, and TCRdb holds only the in-frame ones, with some missing. The top ten hold 1.5% to 2% of the sample, which has a few hundred thousand clones, over 75% seen once. This TCR was sampled from a woman in her forties or fifties who had recovered from COVID-19. The sequenced sample was PBMCs or T cells enriched from blood (not recorded which).

The CDR3 DNA is TGTGCCAGCAGCCCTAGGCCCACTATAGGACAGCCCCAGCATTTT. It codes for CASSPRPTIGQPQHF. The chain is built from TRBV28 and TRBJ1-5; D not certain. V lost 6 bases and J 7 bases, leaving 19 bases between the germline ends. The germline V gene has CDR1 MDHEN and CDR2 SYDVKM. The CDR3 is 15 residues long.